Listed below are T cell receptor beta chains from one sample, sequenced in a study of neurological immune-mediated disorders. Using its own MiXCR run on the 5' RACE reads, TCRdb lists one record per CDR3 protein. This table holds 30,000 to 50,000 distinct CDR3 sequences, 7.2% found once. Sample: CD4+ T cells from blood. These receptors all stem from a man over 45 in good health. CDR3s include the opening cysteine and the closing phenylalanine or tryptophan. A D gene is named only where the DNA matches it firmly. Clone size is shown for a subset of rows, as once, few, many or a class of expanded clone.

CDR3 protein: CASSLQGAVNSPLHF
CDR3 DNA: TGTGCCAGCAGTTTACAGGGGGCAGTTAATTCACCCCTCCACTTT
V gene: TRBV12-3/TRBV12-4
J gene: TRBJ1-6
D gene: TRBD1
clone size: many

CDR3 protein: CSVQGAVDTQYF
CDR3 DNA: TGCAGCGTTCAAGGGGCCGTAGATACGCAGTATTTT
V gene: TRBV29-1
J gene: TRBJ2-3
D gene: -
clone size: many

CDR3 protein: CASSYFGGGPNEQFF
CDR3 DNA: TGTGCCAGCAGTTACTTCGGCGGGGGACCAAATGAGCAGTTCTTC
V gene: TRBV6-2/TRBV6-3
J gene: TRBJ2-1
D gene: TRBD2
clone size: -

CDR3 protein: CASSSRINSQAFF
CDR3 DNA: TGTGCCAGCAGTTCAAGGATTAACTCCCAAGCTTTCTTT
V gene: TRBV12-3/TRBV12-4
J gene: TRBJ1-1
D gene: -
clone size: many

CDR3 protein: CASSLWENTEAFF
CDR3 DNA: TGCGCCAGCAGCTTGTGGGAGAACACTGAAGCTTTCTTT
V gene: TRBV5-1
J gene: TRBJ1-1
D gene: -
clone size: many

CDR3 protein: CASIKMGGINNEQFF
CDR3 DNA: TGTGCCAGCATCAAGATGGGCGGGATAAACAATGAGCAGTTCTTC
V gene: TRBV7-9
J gene: TRBJ2-1
D gene: -
clone size: many

CDR3 protein: CASSLSWNTEAFF
CDR3 DNA: TGTGCCAGCAGCTTAAGTTGGAACACTGAAGCTTTCTTT
V gene: TRBV7-2
J gene: TRBJ1-1
D gene: -
clone size: -

CDR3 protein: CSATQLGREPSYEQYF
CDR3 DNA: TGCAGTGCTACTCAATTGGGGCGGGAACCCTCCTACGAGCAGTACTTC
V gene: TRBV20-1
J gene: TRBJ2-7
D gene: -
clone size: many

CDR3 protein: CASSRVREQFF
CDR3 DNA: TGTGCCAGCAGTAGGGTAAGGGAGCAGTTCTTC
V gene: TRBV12-3/TRBV12-4
J gene: TRBJ2-1
D gene: -
clone size: many

CDR3 protein: CASSHQRGHEQYF
CDR3 DNA: TGTGCCAGTAGTCACCAGCGCGGCCACGAGCAGTACTTC
V gene: TRBV19
J gene: TRBJ2-7
D gene: -
clone size: many

CDR3 protein: CSARLQRASYEQYF
CDR3 DNA: TGCAGTGCTAGACTCCAGCGGGCCTCCTACGAGCAGTACTTC
V gene: TRBV20-1
J gene: TRBJ2-7
D gene: -
clone size: many

CDR3 protein: CAISPTGKYTDSPLHF
CDR3 DNA: TGTGCCATCAGCCCGACAGGGAAGTATACGGATTCACCCCTCCACTTT
V gene: TRBV10-3
J gene: TRBJ1-6
D gene: TRBD1
clone size: many

CDR3 protein: CASSQEGAGGAQEQFF
CDR3 DNA: TGTGCCAGCAGCCAAGAGGGGGCTGGGGGAGCTCAAGAGCAGTTCTTC
V gene: TRBV3-1
J gene: TRBJ2-1
D gene: -
clone size: many

CDR3 protein: CSALGPGSDEQFF
CDR3 DNA: TGCAGTGCCCTGGGGCCCGGGAGCGATGAGCAGTTCTTC
V gene: TRBV20-1
J gene: TRBJ2-1
D gene: -
clone size: many

CDR3 protein: CASSLDSGAGGEEQYF
CDR3 DNA: TGCGCCAGCAGCTTGGATTCCGGGGCAGGGGGCGAAGAGCAGTACTTC
V gene: TRBV5-1
J gene: TRBJ2-7
D gene: TRBD1
clone size: many

CDR3 protein: CASSGDSYEQYF
CDR3 DNA: TGTGCCAGCAGTGGGGACAGCTACGAGCAGTACTTC
V gene: TRBV2
J gene: TRBJ2-7
D gene: TRBD1
clone size: many

CDR3 protein: CASSPTGVYGYTF
CDR3 DNA: TGCGCCAGCAGCCCGACAGGGGTCTATGGCTACACCTTC
V gene: TRBV5-1
J gene: TRBJ1-2
D gene: TRBD1
clone size: few

CDR3 protein: CASSLLAGSSWNEQFF
CDR3 DNA: TGCGCCAGCAGCTTACTAGCGGGGTCCTCCTGGAATGAGCAGTTCTTC
V gene: TRBV5-1
J gene: TRBJ2-1
D gene: TRBD2
clone size: many

CDR3 protein: CASRLISGTGELFF
CDR3 DNA: TGTGCCAGCAGACTAATCTCGGGCACCGGGGAGCTGTTTTTT
V gene: TRBV7-8
J gene: TRBJ2-2
D gene: -
clone size: many

CDR3 protein: CASSHGGRETQYF
CDR3 DNA: TGCGCCAGCAGCCATGGGGGGCGAGAGACCCAGTACTTC
V gene: TRBV4-3
J gene: TRBJ2-5
D gene: -
clone size: few

CDR3 protein: CASSLAASGALPQYF
CDR3 DNA: TGTGCCAGCAGCTTAGCAGCAAGCGGGGCTCTCCCTCAGTACTTC
V gene: TRBV7-9
J gene: TRBJ2-7
D gene: TRBD2
clone size: many

CDR3 protein: CASSQGIGTDSYEQYF
CDR3 DNA: TGTGCCAGCAGCCAGGGGATCGGGACAGACTCCTACGAGCAGTACTTC
V gene: TRBV4-2
J gene: TRBJ2-7
D gene: TRBD1
clone size: many

CDR3 protein: CASSLGRNEQFF
CDR3 DNA: TGCGCCAGCAGCTTGGGTAGGAATGAGCAGTTCTTC
V gene: TRBV5-1
J gene: TRBJ2-1
D gene: -
clone size: many

CDR3 protein: CASSLGGPANTGELFF
CDR3 DNA: TGTGCCAGCAGCTTAGGGGGTCCCGCGAACACCGGGGAGCTGTTTTTT
V gene: TRBV7-3
J gene: TRBJ2-2
D gene: -
clone size: few

CDR3 protein: CATARQGGEKLFF
CDR3 DNA: TGTGCCACCGCCCGACAGGGAGGTGAAAAACTGTTTTTT
V gene: TRBV27
J gene: TRBJ1-4
D gene: TRBD1
clone size: many

CDR3 protein: CATSQVHANTEAFF
CDR3 DNA: TGTGCCACCAGCCAGGTACACGCGAACACTGAAGCTTTCTTT
V gene: TRBV15
J gene: TRBJ1-1
D gene: -
clone size: -

CDR3 protein: CASSSPSGSYTGELFF
CDR3 DNA: TGCGCCAGCAGCTCCCCTAGCGGGAGCTACACCGGGGAGCTGTTTTTT
V gene: TRBV4-1
J gene: TRBJ2-2
D gene: TRBD2
clone size: many

CDR3 protein: CASSQDETGNYGYTF
CDR3 DNA: TGCGCCAGCAGCCAAGACGAGACAGGGAACTATGGCTACACCTTC
V gene: TRBV4-1
J gene: TRBJ1-2
D gene: TRBD1
clone size: many

CDR3 protein: CASSQGPVYEQYF
CDR3 DNA: TGTGCCAGCAGCCAGGGCCCCGTCTACGAGCAGTACTTC
V gene: TRBV4-2
J gene: TRBJ2-7
D gene: -
clone size: many

CDR3 protein: CSAERGVETQYF
CDR3 DNA: TGCAGTGCTGAGAGGGGGGTGGAGACCCAGTACTTC
V gene: TRBV20-1
J gene: TRBJ2-5
D gene: -
clone size: many

CDR3 protein: CASSAAGIQETQYF
CDR3 DNA: TGTGCCAGCAGCGCGGCCGGGATCCAAGAGACCCAGTACTTC
V gene: TRBV7-2
J gene: TRBJ2-5
D gene: -
clone size: many

CDR3 protein: CAARQGPNQPQHF
CDR3 DNA: TGTGCCGCCCGACAGGGTCCTAATCAGCCCCAGCATTTT
V gene: TRBV10-3
J gene: TRBJ1-5
D gene: TRBD1
clone size: -

CDR3 protein: CASSSVTSGGAKNIQYF
CDR3 DNA: TGTGCCAGCAGCTCGGTGACTAGCGGGGGAGCCAAAAACATTCAGTACTTC
V gene: TRBV5-6
J gene: TRBJ2-4
D gene: TRBD2
clone size: few

CDR3 protein: CASSYSGGRTFNEKLFF
CDR3 DNA: TGTGCCAGCAGTTACAGCGGGGGCCGAACCTTTAATGAAAAACTGTTTTTT
V gene: TRBV6-5
J gene: TRBJ1-4
D gene: -
clone size: many